The 24 T cell receptor beta chains below all came from one sample that was sequenced in a study of T cell responses to AZD1222 COVID-19 vaccine. The table came from immunoSEQ multiplex PCR; TCRdb's copy has only in-frame clones and leaves some out. The sample contains about 170,000 clones, roughly 89% of which appear only once. Here the sequenced sample was peripheral blood, taken 28 days after the second AZD1222 dose. The receptors originated from an adult who received the AZD1222 COVID-19 vaccine.

The J gene is TRBJ2-1, the V gene TRBV3-1 (or the pseudogene TRBV3-2); D is unresolved. In germline, CDR1 is LGHDT, CDR2 YNNKEL (reference sequence). Trimming removed 3 bases at V and 4 bases at J, with 4 bases between. The CDR3 consists of 12 residues. CDR3 region: CASSHQYNEQFF. The CDR3, as DNA: TGTGCCAGCAGCCATCAATACAATGAGCAGTTCTTC.

The chain couples TRBV5-1 to TRBJ1-2, with 7 bases aligning to TRBD1. The germline V gene has CDR1 SGHRS and CDR2 YFSETQ. V trimming: 7 bases; J trimming: 3 bases; junction bases outside the gene matches: 0. The length of the CDR3 is 11 residues. CDR3 DNA sequence: TGCGCCAGCGGACAGGACTATGGCTACACCTTC. This sequence encodes CASGQDYGYTF.

The chain uses TRBV5-4 and TRBJ2-3; D call uncertain. The CDR3 contains 12 residues. V was pared by 5 bases and J by 5 bases, with 9 bases between. Germline V lookup: CDR1 SGHNT, CDR2 YYREEE (reference sequence). Here the CDR3 reads CASRSLGDTQYF. In DNA form, the CDR3 reads TGTGCCAGCAGGAGTTTGGGAGATACGCAGTATTTT.

This chain connects TRBV5-6 to TRBJ2-7, with D perhaps matching TRBD1 or TRBD2 (5 bases each). In germline, CDR1 is SGHDT, CDR2 YYEEEE. The CDR3 is 15 amino acids. V lost 0 bases to trimming and J lost 1 base, with 11 bases between them. DNA of the CDR3: TGTGCCAGCAGCTTGGGAGGGGATCATTCCTACGAGCAGTACTTC. Translating gives CASSLGGDHSYEQYF.

The V and J genes are TRBV4-1 and TRBJ2-1, with 9 bases fitting TRBD2. The CDR3 length is 17 residues. The V gene's germline CDR1 is MGHRA and CDR2 YSYEKL. J was trimmed by 1 base and V by 2 bases; bases with no gene match: 6. The chain's CDR3 is CASSQPGTSKSYNEQFF. The CDR3 DNA sequence: TGCGCCAGCAGCCAACCTGGGACTAGCAAGTCCTACAATGAGCAGTTCTTC.

V gene TRBV7-9 combines with J gene TRBJ1-1, with TRBD1 as a possible D gene (5 bases). The CDR3 is made up of 12 amino acids. Looked up from germline, CDR1 is SEHNR and CDR2 is FQNEAQ (reference sequence). Deletions cut 4 bases from V and 5 bases from J, with 8 bases between. The CDR3 nucleotides read TGTGCCAGCAGCTCGGCAGGGACTGAAGCTTTCTTT. Its protein product is CASSSAGTEAFF.

The CDR3 coding sequence is TGCGCCAGCAGCCGGGACTCTCATTCTTACAATGAGCAGTTCTTC. Encoded protein: CASSRDSHSYNEQFF. The chain employs TRBV5-1 and TRBJ2-1; D is perhaps TRBD2 (6 bases). In germline, CDR1 is SGHRS, CDR2 YFSETQ. Trimming removed 4 bases from V and 4 bases from J, with 15 bases in between. The CDR3 spans 15 residues.

The V call is TRBV15, the J call TRBJ2-7; 9 positions agree with TRBD2. V trimming: 3 bases; J trimming: 7 bases; junction bases outside the gene matches: 7. The CDR3 sequence is 14 residues long. Germline values: CDR1 LNHNV, CDR2 YYDKDF (reference sequence). The CDR3 sequence is CATSRVLAGGEQYF. CDR3 coding DNA: TGTGCCACCAGCAGGGTACTAGCGGGCGGGGAGCAGTACTTC.

J is TRBJ2-4 and V is TRBV6-2 or TRBV6-3, with 8 nucleotides matching TRBD1. Germline assignment: CDR1 MNHEY and CDR2 SVGEGT. This CDR3 is 14 amino acids long. Trimming took 2 bases from V and 5 from J; bases not matched to a gene: 2. The CDR3 region is CASSYPGGQNIQYF. The DNA of the CDR3 is TGTGCCAGCAGTTACCCAGGGGGCCAAAACATTCAGTACTTC.

The J gene is TRBJ2-7, the V gene TRBV7-9; the D gene is possibly TRBD2 (7 bases). The CDR3 runs to 17 residues. Trimming took off 2 bases at V and 4 bases at J, with 21 bases between the two ends. Germline assignment: CDR1 SEHNR and CDR2 FQNEAQ (reference sequence). CDR3 residues: CASSLTGSGGTRYEQYF. Here the CDR3 DNA reads TGTGCCAGCAGCTTAACTGGCTCCGGGGGGACACGATACGAGCAGTACTTC.

The chain carries TRBV27 and TRBJ1-1, with 8 positions matching TRBD1. Germline V gene lookup returns CDR1 MNHEY and CDR2 SMNVEV (reference sequence). The CDR3 contains 14 residues. V lost 3 bases, J lost 3 bases, and 3 bases stayed unmatched. The chain's CDR3 is CASSFNRGDTEAFF. CDR3 bases: TGTGCCAGCAGTTTTAACAGGGGGGACACTGAAGCTTTCTTT.

The V call is TRBV3-1 (or the pseudogene TRBV3-2), the J call TRBJ2-7, with 9 positions matching TRBD1. J gave up 4 bases and V 2 bases, and 9 bases lay outside the gene matches. The CDR3 length is 16 residues. Germline loops: CDR1 LGHDT, CDR2 YNNKEL (reference sequence). The CDR3 here is CASSQTRWGTGYEQYF. The CDR3 coding sequence is TGTGCCAGCAGCCAAACCCGGTGGGGGACAGGGTACGAGCAGTACTTC.

This chain uses TRBV6-5 with TRBJ1-5, with D possibly being TRBD1 (6 bases). V lost 6 bases, J lost 6 bases, and 15 bases lay in between. The CDR3 sequence is 14 residues long. Germline CDR1 is MNHEY and CDR2 is SVGAGI. In nucleotides, the CDR3 is TGTGCCAGCAGCCCAGGGGCCCCCCGTCAGCCCCAGCATTTT. Translation: CASSPGAPRQPQHF.

The gene calls are TRBV9 and TRBJ2-2, with D perhaps matching TRBD1 (5 bases). The CDR3 spans 15 residues. CDR1 and CDR2 (germline): SGDLS, YYNGEE. Trimming took 0 bases from V and 6 from J, leaving 12 bases between them. DNA of the CDR3: TGTGCCAGCAGCGTAGCTCAGGGTATCCCCGGGGAGCTGTTTTTT. Translated, it gives CASSVAQGIPGELFF.

This chain links TRBV6-5 with TRBJ1-1; 7 positions agree with TRBD1. The germline V gene encodes CDR1 MNHEY and CDR2 SVGAGI. V dropped 4 bases and J dropped 4; count of bases not matched to a gene: 3. CDR3 length: 13 amino acids. CDR3 sequence reads: CASSSAGGTEAFF. The CDR3 nucleotides read TGTGCCAGCAGTTCCGCAGGGGGCACTGAAGCTTTCTTT.

The chain carries TRBV5-1 and TRBJ2-5; tentative D call: TRBD2 (6 bases). V was shortened by 5 bases and J by 5 bases, with 13 bases between the two germline ends. CDR1 and CDR2 from the germline V gene are SGHRS and YFSETQ. This CDR3 has 13 amino acids. The CDR3 is CASSIGGGETQYF. DNA of the CDR3: TGCGCCAGCAGTATTGGGGGAGGCGAGACCCAGTACTTC. Using reference TRBV5-1 and TRBJ2-5 for the parts outside the CDR3, the full variable domain is KAGVTQTPRYLIKTRGQQVTLSCSPISGHRSVSWYQQTPGQGLQFLFEYFSETQRNKGNFPGRFSGRQFSNSRSEMNVSTLELGDSALYLCASSIGGGETQYFGPGTRLLVL.

The rearrangement uses TRBV13 and TRBJ1-1, with TRBD1 matching over 9 bases. CDR3 length equals 14 residues. V was pared by 8 bases and J by 4 bases, with 8 bases of the junction left unmatched. Germline V gene data show CDR1 as PRHDT and CDR2 as FYEKMQ (reference sequence). The CDR3 bases are TGTGCCAGCTCTCGAACAGGGGGCCCCACTGAAGCTTTCTTT. The encoded protein is CASSRTGGPTEAFF.

The chain has TRBV10-1 and TRBJ2-1; D gene ambiguous. Germline values: CDR1 WNHNN, CDR2 SYGVQD (reference sequence). The CDR3 length is 18 residues. Trimming pared 10 bases from V and 0 bases from J, leaving 25 bases between. CDR3 protein: CANSGLLGSESSYNEQFF. The CDR3, as DNA: TGCGCCAATAGTGGGTTGTTGGGCAGCGAGAGCTCCTACAATGAGCAGTTCTTC.

The chain couples TRBV6-5 to TRBJ1-5; 9 bases align to TRBD1. Trimming took 6 bases from V and 0 from J; bases not matched to a gene: 3. Germline lookup yields CDR1 MNHEY and CDR2 SVGAGI. The CDR3 has 15 residues. As DNA, the CDR3 is TGTGCCAGCAGCCGGACAGGGGATAGCAATCAGCCCCAGCATTTT. It is translated as CASSRTGDSNQPQHF.

This sequence joins TRBV4-2 and TRBJ1-2, with TRBD1 matching 11 bases. The CDR3 has 15 amino acids. With 4 bases clipped from V and 1 base from J, the junction kept 2 bases outside the gene matches. Germline loops: CDR1 LGHNA, CDR2 YNFKEQ. The CDR3 reads CASSLGTGGNYGYTF. CDR3 in DNA: TGTGCCAGCAGCCTTGGGACAGGGGGTAACTATGGCTACACCTTC.

The V call is TRBV4-3, the J call TRBJ1-5; a possible D gene is TRBD1 (5 bases). Germline CDR1 reads LGHNA; CDR2 reads YSLEER. V was trimmed by 5 bases and J by 3 bases, leaving 14 bases between them. CDR3 size: 15 residues. Here the CDR3 DNA reads TGCGCCAGCAGCAAGACCCGCAGGGCCAATCAGCCCCAGCATTTT. Amino acids: CASSKTRRANQPQHF.

To note about this clone: At one boundary the junction diverges from the germline segment, which might be a read error. The rearrangement joins TRBV7-9 to TRBJ2-7; possibly TRBD2 for D (5 bases). CDR3 length equals 9 residues. CDR1 and CDR2 (germline): SEHNR, FQNEAQ (reference sequence). DNA for the CDR3: TGTGCCAGCAGCCCCGGAAGAGGGTTC. Amino acids: CASSPGRGF.

This clone was observed once. The chain employs TRBV21-1 and TRBJ2-1; the table's D call, TRBD2, was not checked against the DNA. TRBV21-1 is a pseudogene. CDR3 length equals 13 residues. The CDR3 DNA reads TGTGCCAGCAAGGGACTGGCTTACAATGAGCAGTTCTTC. Its protein is CASKGLAYNEQFF.

The rearrangement links TRBV4-3 to TRBJ1-1; D ambiguous. This CDR3 comprises 15 residues. CDR1 and CDR2 (germline): LGHNA, YSLEER. Trimming shortened V by 2 bases and J by 2 bases, and 12 bases separated the two germline ends. The CDR3 region is CASSQNVWANTEAFF. The CDR3 region has the DNA TGCGCCAGCAGCCAAAATGTTTGGGCAAACACTGAAGCTTTCTTT.